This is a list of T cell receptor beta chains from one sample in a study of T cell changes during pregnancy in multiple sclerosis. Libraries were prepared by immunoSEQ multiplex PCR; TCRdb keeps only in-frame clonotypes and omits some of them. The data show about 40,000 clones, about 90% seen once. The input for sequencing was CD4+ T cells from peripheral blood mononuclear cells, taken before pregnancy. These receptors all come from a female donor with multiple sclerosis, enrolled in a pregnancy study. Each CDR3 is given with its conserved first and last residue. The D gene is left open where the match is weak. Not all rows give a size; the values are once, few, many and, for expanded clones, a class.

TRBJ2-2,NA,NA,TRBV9,CASTLTQGPSTGELFF,TGTGCCAGCACCTTGACCCAGGGGCCGAGCACCGGGGAGCTGTTTTTT
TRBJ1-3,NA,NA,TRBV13,CASSFRDGNTIYF,TGTGCCAGCAGCTTCAGGGATGGAAACACCATATATTTT
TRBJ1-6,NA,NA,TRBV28,CASSPETDSVNSPLHF,TGTGCCAGCAGTCCAGAGACGGACAGCGTCAATTCACCCCTCCACTTT
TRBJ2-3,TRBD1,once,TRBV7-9,CASSRDSSTDTQYF,TGTGCCAGCAGTCGGGACAGTAGCACAGATACGCAGTATTTT
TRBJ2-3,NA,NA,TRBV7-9,CASSLRWAGPGGTDTQYF,TGTGCCAGCAGCTTAAGGTGGGCCGGCCCCGGGGGCACAGATACGCAGTATTTT
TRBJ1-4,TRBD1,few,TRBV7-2,CASSNFPGQHNEKLFF,TGTGCCAGCAGCAACTTTCCGGGACAGCATAATGAAAAACTGTTTTTT
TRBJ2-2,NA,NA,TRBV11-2,CASSPTERRNTGELFF,TGTGCCAGCAGCCCCACGGAGAGACGGAACACCGGGGAGCTGTTTTTT
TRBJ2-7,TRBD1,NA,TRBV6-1,CASSVLPGTGRYEQYF,TGTGCCAGCAGTGTCCTACCCGGGACAGGGCGTTACGAGCAGTACTTC
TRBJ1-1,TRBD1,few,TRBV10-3,CAISGDSTEAFF,TGTGCCATCAGTGGGGACAGCACTGAAGCTTTCTTT
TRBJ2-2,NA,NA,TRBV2,CASSEARGGTGELFF,TGTGCCAGCAGTGAAGCGCGGGGTGGCACCGGGGAGCTGTTTTTT
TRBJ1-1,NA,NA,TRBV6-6,CASSVQGYTEAFF,TGTGCCAGCAGCGTACAGGGTTACACTGAAGCTTTCTTT
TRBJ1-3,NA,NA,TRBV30,CAWSSSGNTIYF,TGTGCCTGGAGCTCCTCTGGAAACACCATATATTTT
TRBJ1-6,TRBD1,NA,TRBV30,CALTPGQGYSPLHF,TGTGCCTTAACCCCGGGACAGGGGTATTCACCCCTCCACTTT
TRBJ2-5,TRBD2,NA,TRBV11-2,CASSLGAGAWEETQYF,TGTGCCAGCAGCTTAGGGGCGGGAGCCTGGGAAGAGACCCAGTACTTC
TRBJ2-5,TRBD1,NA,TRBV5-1,CASSLVRRQGPETQYF,TGCGCCAGCAGCTTGGTACGGAGACAGGGGCCGGAGACCCAGTACTTC
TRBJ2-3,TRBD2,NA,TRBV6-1,CASSGVGGADTQYF,TGTGCCAGCAGCGGGGTGGGGGGGGCAGATACGCAGTATTTT
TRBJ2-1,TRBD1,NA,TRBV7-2,CASSSDRGAYNEQFF,TGTGCCAGCAGCTCGGACAGGGGGGCCTACAATGAGCAGTTCTTC
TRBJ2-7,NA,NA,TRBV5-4,CASSLNVRDEQYF,TGTGCCAGCAGCTTGAATGTGAGGGACGAGCAGTACTTC
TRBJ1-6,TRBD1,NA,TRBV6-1,CASRLTGDNSPLHF,TGTGCCAGCAGACTAACAGGGGATAATTCACCCCTCCACTTT
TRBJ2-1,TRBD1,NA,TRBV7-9,CASSPGGGTGIKNEQFF,TGTGCCAGCAGCCCCGGGGGCGGGACAGGGATTAAGAATGAGCAGTTCTTC
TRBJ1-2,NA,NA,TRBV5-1,CASSLEPQGSGYGYTF,TGCGCCAGCAGCTTAGAACCACAGGGATCAGGCTATGGCTACACCTTC
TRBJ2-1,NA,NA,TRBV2,CASSDREEYEQFF,TGTGCCAGCAGTGACAGGGAGGAGTATGAGCAGTTCTTC
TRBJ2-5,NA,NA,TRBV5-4,CASRVQASETQYF,TGTGCCAGCAGGGTGCAAGCCTCAGAGACCCAGTACTTC
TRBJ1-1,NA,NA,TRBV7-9,CASSFTGSGTEAFF,TGTGCCAGCAGCTTTACGGGGAGTGGAACTGAAGCTTTCTTT
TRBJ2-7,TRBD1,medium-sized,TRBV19,CASSIALDRGAYEQYF,TGTGCCAGTAGTATAGCACTGGACAGGGGGGCCTACGAGCAGTACTTC
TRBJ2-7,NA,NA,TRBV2,CASSEARWRGSYEQYF,TGTGCCAGCAGTGAAGCCAGGTGGCGGGGCTCCTACGAGCAGTACTTC
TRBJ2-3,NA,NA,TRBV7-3,CASSQGGRGTDTQYF,TGTGCCAGCAGCCAAGGTGGCAGGGGCACAGATACGCAGTATTTT
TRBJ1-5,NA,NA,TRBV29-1,CSVRTPNQPQHF,TGCAGCGTCAGGACACCCAATCAGCCCCAGCATTTT
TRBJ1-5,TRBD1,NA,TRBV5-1,CASSLGQGDSGWSNQPQHF,TGCGCCAGCAGCTTGGGACAGGGGGACTCCGGATGGAGCAATCAGCCCCAGCATTTT
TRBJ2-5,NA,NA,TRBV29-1,CSVEDPGASQETQYF,TGCAGCGTTGAAGATCCGGGAGCGAGCCAAGAGACCCAGTACTTC